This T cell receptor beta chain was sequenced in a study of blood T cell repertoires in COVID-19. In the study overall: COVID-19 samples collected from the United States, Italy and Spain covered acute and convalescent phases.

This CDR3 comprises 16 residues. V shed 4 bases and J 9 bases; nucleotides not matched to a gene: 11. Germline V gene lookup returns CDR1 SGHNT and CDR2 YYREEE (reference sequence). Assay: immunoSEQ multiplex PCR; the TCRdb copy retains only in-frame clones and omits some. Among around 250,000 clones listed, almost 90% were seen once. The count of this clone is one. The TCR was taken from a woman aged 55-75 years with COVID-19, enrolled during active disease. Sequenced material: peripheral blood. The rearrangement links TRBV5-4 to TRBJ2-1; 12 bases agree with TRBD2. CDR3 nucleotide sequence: TGTGCCAGCAGCGTGAGACTAGCGGGGGCAACGGGTGAGCAGTTCTTC. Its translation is CASSVRLAGATGEQFF. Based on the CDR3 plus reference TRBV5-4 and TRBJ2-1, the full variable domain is ETGVTQSPTHLIKTRGQQVTLRCSSQSGHNTVSWYQQALGQGPQFIFQYYREEENGRGNFPPRFSGLQFPNYSSELNVNALELDDSALYLCASSVRLAGATGEQFFGPGTRLTVL.